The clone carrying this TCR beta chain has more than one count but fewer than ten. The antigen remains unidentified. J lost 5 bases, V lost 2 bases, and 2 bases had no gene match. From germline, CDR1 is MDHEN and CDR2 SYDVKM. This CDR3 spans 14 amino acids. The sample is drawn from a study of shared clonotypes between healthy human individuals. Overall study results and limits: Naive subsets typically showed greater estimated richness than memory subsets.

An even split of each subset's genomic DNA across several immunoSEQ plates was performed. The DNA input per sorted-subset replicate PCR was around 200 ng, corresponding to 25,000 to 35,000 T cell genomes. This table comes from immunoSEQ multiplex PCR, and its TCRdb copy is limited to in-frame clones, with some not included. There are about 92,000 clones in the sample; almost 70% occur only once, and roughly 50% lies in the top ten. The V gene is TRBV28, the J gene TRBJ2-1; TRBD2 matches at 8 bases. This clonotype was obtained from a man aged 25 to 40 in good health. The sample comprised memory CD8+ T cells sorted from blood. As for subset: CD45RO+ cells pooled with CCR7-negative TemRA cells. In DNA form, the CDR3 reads TGTGCCAGCAGTTTAACTAGCGGCAACAATGAGCAGTTCTTC. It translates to CASSLTSGNNEQFF.